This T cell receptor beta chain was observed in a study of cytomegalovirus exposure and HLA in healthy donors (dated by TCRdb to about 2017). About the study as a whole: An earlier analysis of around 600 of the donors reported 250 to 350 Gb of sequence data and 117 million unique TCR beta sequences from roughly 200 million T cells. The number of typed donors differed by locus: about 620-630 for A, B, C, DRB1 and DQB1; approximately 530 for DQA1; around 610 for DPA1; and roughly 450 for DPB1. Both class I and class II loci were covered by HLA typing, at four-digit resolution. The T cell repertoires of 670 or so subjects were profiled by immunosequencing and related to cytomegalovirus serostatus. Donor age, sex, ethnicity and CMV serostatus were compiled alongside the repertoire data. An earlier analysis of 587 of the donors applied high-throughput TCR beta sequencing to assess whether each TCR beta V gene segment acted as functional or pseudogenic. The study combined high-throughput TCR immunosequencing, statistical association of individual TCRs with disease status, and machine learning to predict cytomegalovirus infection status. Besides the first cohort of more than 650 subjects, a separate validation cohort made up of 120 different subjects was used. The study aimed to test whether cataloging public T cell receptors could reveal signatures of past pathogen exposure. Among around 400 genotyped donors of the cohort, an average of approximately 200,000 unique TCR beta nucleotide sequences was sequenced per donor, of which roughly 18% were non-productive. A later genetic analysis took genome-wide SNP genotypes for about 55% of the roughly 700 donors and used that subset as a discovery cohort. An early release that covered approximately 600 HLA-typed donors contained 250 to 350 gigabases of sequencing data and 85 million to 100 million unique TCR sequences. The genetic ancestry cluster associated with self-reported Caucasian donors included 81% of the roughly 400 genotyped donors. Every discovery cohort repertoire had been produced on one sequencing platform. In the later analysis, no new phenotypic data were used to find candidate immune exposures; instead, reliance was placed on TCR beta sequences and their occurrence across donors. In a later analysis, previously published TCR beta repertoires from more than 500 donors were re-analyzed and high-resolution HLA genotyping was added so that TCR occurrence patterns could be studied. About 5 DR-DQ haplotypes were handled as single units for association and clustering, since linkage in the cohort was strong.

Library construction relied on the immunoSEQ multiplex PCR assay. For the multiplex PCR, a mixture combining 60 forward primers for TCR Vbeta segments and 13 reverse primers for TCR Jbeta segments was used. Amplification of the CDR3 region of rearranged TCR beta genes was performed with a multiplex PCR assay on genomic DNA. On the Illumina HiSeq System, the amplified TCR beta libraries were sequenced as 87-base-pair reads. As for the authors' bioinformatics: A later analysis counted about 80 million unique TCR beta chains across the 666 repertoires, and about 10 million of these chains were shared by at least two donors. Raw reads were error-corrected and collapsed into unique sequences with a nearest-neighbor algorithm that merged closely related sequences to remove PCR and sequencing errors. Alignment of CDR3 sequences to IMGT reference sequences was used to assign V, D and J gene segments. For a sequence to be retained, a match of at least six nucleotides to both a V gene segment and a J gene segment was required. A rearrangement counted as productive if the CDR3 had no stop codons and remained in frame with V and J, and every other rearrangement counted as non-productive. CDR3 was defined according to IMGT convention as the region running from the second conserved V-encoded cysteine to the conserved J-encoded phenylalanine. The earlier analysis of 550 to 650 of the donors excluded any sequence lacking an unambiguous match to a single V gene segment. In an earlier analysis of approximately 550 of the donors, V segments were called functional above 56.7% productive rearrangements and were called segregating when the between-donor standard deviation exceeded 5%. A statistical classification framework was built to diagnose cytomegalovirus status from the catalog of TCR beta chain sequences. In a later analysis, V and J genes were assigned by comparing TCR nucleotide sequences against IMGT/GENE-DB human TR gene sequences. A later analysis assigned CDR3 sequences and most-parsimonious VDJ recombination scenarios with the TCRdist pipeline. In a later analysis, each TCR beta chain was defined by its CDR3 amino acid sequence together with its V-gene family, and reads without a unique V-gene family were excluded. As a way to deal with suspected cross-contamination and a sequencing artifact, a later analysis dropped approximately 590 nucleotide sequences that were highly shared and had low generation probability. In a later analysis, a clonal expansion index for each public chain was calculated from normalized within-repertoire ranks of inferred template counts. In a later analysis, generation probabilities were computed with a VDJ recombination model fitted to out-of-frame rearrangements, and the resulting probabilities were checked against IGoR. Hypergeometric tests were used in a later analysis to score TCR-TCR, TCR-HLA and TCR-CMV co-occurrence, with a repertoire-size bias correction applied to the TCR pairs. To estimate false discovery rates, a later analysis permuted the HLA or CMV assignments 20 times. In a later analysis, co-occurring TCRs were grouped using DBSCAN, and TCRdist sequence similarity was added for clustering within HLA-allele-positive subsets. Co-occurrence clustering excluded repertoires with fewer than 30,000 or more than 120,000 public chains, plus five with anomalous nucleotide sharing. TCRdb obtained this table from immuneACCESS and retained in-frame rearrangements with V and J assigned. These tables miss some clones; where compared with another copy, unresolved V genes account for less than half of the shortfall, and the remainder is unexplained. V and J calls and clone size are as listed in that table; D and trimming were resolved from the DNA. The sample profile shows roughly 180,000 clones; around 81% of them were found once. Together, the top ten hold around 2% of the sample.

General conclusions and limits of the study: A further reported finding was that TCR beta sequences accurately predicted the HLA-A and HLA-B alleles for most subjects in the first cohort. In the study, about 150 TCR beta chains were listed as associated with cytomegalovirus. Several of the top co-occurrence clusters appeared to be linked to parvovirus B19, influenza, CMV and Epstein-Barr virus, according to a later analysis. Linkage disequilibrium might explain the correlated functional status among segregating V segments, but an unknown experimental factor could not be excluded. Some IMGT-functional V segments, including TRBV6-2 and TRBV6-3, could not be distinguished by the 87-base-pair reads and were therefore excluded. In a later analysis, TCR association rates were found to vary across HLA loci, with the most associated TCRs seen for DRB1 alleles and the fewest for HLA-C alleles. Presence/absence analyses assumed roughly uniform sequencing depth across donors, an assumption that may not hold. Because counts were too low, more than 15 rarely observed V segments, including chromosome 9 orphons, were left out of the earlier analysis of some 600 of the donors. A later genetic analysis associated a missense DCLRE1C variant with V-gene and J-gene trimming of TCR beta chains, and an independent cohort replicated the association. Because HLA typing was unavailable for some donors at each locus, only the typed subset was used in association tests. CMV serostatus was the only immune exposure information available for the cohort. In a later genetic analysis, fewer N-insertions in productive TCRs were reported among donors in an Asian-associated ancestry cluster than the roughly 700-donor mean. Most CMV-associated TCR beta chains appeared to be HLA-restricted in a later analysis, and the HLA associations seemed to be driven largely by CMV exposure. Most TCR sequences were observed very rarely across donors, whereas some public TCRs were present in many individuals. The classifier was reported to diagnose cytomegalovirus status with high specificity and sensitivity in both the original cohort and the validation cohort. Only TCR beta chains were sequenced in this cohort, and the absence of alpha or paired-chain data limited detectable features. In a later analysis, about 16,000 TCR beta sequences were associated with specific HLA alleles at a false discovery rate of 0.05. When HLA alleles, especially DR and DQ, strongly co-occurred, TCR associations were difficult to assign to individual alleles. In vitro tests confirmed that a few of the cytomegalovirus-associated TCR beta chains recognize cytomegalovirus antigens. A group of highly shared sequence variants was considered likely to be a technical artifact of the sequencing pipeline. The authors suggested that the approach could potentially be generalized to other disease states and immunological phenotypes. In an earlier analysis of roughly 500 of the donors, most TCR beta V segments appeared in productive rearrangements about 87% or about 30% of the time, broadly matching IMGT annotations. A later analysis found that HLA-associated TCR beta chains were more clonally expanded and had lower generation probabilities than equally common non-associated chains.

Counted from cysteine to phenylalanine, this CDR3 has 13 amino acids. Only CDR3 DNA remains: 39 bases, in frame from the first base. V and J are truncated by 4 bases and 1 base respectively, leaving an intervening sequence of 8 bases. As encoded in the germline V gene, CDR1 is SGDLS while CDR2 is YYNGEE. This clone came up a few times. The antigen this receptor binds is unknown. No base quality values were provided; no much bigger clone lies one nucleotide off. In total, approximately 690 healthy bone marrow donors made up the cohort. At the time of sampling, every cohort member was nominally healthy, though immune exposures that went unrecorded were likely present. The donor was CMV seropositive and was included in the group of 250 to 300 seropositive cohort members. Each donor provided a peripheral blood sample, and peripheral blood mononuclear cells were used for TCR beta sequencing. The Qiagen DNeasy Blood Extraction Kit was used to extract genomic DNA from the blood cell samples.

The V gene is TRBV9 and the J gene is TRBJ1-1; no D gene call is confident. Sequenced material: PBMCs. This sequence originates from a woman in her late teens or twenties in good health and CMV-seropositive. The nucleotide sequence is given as TGTGCCAGCAGCCCCGGAGGGAACACTGAAGCTTTCTTT. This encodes CASSPGGNTEAFF.